This T cell receptor beta chain appears in the sequencing data of a study of identical twins. Trimming removed 2 bases from V and 5 bases from J, with 12 bases in between. The germline V gene encodes CDR1 MDHEN and CDR2 SYDVKM. The CDR3 extends over 14 amino acids. TCRdb re-called the 5' RACE reads through MiXCR, storing one row per CDR3 protein. This repertoire shows 220,000 or so distinct CDR3 sequences, approximately 7% found once; its top ten account for 3.6%. Study-level points and caveats: Out-of-frame alpha sequences shared by twins were enriched for low generation probability. The models systematically underestimated how much out-of-frame TCR alpha was shared in monozygotic twins.

Worth noting for this clonotype: Its antigen is unidentified.

These data are also associated with another study on yellow fever vaccine responses in identical twins. That report notes: Reportedly, twins showed a vaccine T cell response that looked partly convergent and partly personalized.

The sample consisted of memory (CD45RO+) T cells sorted from blood. The chain joins TRBV28 to TRBJ2-5; possibly TRBD1 for D (6 bases). The sequence came from a woman in her late teens or twenties in good health. This CDR3 is CASSLVGARETQYF. For the CDR3, the DNA is TGTGCCAGCAGTTTAGTGGGGGCGAGGGAGACCCAGTACTTC.